The sequence of this TCR beta chain was determined in a study of shared clonotypes between healthy human individuals. Overall study findings and caveats: Donor scarcity curtailed the genetic and exposure-history diversity represented herein. Clonotype sharing levels among donors were expected to vary with sequencing depth.

On this clone itself: Its antigen is not identified.

This CDR3 comprises 16 residues. V was clipped by 3 bases and J by 1 base; unmatched bases: 6. The V gene's germline CDR1 is MNHEY and CDR2 SMNVEV (reference sequence). Positively selected for CCR7, the CD45RO-negative cells used as naive CD8 cells excluded terminally differentiated effector memory CD45RA+ cells. Libraries were prepared by immunoSEQ multiplex PCR; TCRdb keeps only in-frame clonotypes and omits some of them. The top ten hold 0.85% to 1.3% of the sample, which has over 2 million clones, approximately 94% seen once. Input material: naive CD8+ T cells sorted from blood. The receptor comes from a man aged 18 to 29 in good health. The chain is built from TRBV27 and TRBJ2-3; 8 bases are shared with TRBD2. The CDR3 reads CASSLVAGPGTDTQYF. In DNA, the CDR3 is TGTGCCAGCAGTTTGGTAGCGGGGCCGGGCACAGATACGCAGTATTTT.